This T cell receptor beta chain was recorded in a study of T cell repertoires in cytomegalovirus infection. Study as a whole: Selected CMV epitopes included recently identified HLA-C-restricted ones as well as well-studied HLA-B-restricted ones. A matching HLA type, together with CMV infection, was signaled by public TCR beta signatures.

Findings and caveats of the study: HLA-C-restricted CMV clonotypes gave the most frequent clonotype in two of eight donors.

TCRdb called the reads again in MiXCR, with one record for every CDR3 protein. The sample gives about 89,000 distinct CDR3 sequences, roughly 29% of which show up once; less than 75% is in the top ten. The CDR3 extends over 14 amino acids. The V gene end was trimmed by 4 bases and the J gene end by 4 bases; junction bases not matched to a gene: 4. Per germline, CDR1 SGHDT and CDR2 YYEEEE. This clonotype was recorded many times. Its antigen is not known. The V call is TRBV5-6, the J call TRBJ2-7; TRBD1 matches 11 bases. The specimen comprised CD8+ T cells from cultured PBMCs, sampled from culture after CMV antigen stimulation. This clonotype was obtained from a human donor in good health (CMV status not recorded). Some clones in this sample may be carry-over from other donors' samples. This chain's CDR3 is CASSADRGLYEQYF. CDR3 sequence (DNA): TGTGCCAGCAGCGCGGACAGGGGGCTATACGAGCAGTACTTC.